This TCR beta chain was obtained from a study of human T cells and chemical hapten exposure. Overall study context: Doses of diphenylcyclopropenone went to the patients' scalps weekly throughout the approximately 22-week study. Findings and caveats of the study: Controls formed significantly fewer large CDR3 similarity clusters than expanded TCRs did.

Losses at the gene ends were 2 bases for V and 2 bases for J; bases not matched to a gene: 1. Per the germline V gene, CDR1 is SGHDT and CDR2 is YYEEEE. The CDR3 consists of 14 residues. Regarding this clonotype: What it binds is unknown.

Via MiXCR, TCRdb re-called the RACE reads, giving one row per CDR3 protein. Of about 39,000 distinct CDR3 sequences in the sample, about 13% were seen once. This sample's time point: patch test 3, about 24 weeks after DPC sensitization. Treatment in this sample: therapeutic diphenylcyclopropenone sensitization with weekly scalp DPC. Whole blood, unfractionated, served as the material for total RNA extraction. The gene calls are TRBV5-6 and TRBJ2-3; 8 bases fit TRBD2. Sequenced here: whole blood, sampled in connection with sensitization to the hapten diphenylcyclopropenone (DPC). The source is a woman aged 40 to 49 with alopecia areata. Some clones in this sample may be carry-over from other donors' samples. The CDR3 reads CASSLLAVTDTQYF. The CDR3 DNA reads TGTGCCAGCAGCTTACTAGCGGTCACAGATACGCAGTATTTT.